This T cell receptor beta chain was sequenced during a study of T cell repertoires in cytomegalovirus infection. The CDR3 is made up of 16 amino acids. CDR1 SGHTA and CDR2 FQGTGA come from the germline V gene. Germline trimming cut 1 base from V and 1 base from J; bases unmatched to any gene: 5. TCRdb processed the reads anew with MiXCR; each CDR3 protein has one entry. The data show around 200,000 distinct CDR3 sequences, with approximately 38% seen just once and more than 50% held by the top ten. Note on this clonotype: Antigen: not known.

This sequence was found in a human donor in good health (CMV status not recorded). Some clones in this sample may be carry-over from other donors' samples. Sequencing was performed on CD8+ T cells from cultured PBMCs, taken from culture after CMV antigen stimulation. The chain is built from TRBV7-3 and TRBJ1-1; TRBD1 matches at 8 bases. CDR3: CASSLRVDRENTEAFF. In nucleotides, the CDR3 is TGTGCCAGCAGCTTAAGAGTGGACAGGGAGAACACTGAAGCTTTCTTT.